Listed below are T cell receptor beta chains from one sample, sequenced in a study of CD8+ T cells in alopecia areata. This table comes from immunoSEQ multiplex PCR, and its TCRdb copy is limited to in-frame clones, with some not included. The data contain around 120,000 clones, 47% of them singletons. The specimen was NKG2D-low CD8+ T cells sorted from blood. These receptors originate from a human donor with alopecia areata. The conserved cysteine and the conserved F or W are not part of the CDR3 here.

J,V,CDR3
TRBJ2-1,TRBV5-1,ASSPESIRDHEQF
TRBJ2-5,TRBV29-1,SVAGPAGASETQY
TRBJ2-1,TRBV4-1,ASRGLGPNEQF
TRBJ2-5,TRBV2,ASSRYRGAETQY
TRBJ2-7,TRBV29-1,SVEEEGYEQY
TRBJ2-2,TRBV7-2,ASSLEGNTGELF
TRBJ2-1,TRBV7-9,ASSRQLAGVRNEQF
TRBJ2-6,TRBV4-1,ASSPTSGSGANVLT
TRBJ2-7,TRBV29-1,SVEFGGRSLEQY
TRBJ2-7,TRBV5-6,ASSGLVRYEQY
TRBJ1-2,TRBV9,ASSGPKGYT
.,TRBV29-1,SVEDPAGTGTDEQY
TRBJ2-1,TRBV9,ASSVAGQGRDNEQF
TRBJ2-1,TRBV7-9,ASSRTTGGSYNDQF
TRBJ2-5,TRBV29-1,SEERGEETQY
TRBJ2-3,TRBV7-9,ASSSTVSDTQY
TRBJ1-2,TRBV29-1,SGWTRTRGGYT
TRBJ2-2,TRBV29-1,SALETGELF
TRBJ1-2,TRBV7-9,ASRGMNYGYT
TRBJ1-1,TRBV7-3,ASSPDPNTEAF
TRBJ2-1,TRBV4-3,ASSDHAGTGSNEQF
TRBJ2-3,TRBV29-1,STGLSSTDTQY
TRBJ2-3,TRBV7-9,ASSLLLADLGDTQY
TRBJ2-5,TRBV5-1,ASSLGGQETQY
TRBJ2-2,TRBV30,AWKLQGADTGELF
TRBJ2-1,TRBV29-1,SVTTSGRSYNEQF
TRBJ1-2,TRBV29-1,SVELQGASGYT
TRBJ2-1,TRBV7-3,ASSGGQSSYNEQF
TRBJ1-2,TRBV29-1,SVEELNGYT
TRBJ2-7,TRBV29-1,SVGIYEQY
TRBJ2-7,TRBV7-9,ASSLVGAEQY
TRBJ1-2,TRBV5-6,ASSTSAYGYT
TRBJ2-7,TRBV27,ASSLGRAGRTYEQY
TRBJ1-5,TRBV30,AWSLGGRGNQPQH
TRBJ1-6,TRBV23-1,ASSRGRVRSPLH
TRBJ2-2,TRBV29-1,SARGLLAGELF
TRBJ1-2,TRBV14,ASSEGFGYT
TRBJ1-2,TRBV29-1,SVEQRTGQYGYT
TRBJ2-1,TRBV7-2,ASSPPDLNEQF
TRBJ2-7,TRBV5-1,ASSPAGGGSYEQY
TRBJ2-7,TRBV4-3,ASSQESGVYEQY
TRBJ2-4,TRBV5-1,ASSFPGVNIQY
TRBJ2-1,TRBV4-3,ATSPEGQGSYNEQF
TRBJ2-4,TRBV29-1,SAPDREGIQY
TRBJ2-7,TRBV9,ASSVALRDEQY
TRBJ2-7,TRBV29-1,SVVAGDYEQY
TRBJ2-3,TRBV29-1,SVYGGTDNTDTQY
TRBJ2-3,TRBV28,ASSSNTQY
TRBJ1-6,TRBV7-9,ASSFYRGEIDSPLH
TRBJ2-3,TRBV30,ALEESPTPDTQY
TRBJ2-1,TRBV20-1,SASEHNEQF
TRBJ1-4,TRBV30,AWTAGNEKLF
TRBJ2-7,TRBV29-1,SVLRNRPSSYEQY
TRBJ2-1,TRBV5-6,ASSLYSGTGISHEQF
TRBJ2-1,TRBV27,ASSSTTGLNEQF